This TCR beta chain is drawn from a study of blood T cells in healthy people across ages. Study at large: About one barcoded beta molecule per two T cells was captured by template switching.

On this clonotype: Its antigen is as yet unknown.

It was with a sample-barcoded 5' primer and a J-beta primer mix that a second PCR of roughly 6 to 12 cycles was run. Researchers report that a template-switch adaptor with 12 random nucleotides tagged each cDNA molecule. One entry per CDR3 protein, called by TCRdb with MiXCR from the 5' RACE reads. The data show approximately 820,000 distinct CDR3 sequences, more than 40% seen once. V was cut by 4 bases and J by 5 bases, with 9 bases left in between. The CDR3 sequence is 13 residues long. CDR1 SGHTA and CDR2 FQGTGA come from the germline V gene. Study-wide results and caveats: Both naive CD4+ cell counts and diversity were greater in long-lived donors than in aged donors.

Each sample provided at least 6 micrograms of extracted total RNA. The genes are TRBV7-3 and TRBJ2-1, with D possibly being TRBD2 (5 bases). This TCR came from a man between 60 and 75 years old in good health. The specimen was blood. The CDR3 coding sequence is TGTGCCAGCAGCTCCCCCGGGGACAATGAGCAGTTCTTC. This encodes CASSSPGDNEQFF. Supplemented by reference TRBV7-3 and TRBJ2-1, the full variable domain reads GAGVSQTPSNKVTEKGKYVELRCDPISGHTALYWYRQSLGQGPEFLIYFQGTGAADDSGLPNDRFFAVRPEGSVSTLKIQRTERGDSAVYLCASSSPGDNEQFFGPGTRLTVL.